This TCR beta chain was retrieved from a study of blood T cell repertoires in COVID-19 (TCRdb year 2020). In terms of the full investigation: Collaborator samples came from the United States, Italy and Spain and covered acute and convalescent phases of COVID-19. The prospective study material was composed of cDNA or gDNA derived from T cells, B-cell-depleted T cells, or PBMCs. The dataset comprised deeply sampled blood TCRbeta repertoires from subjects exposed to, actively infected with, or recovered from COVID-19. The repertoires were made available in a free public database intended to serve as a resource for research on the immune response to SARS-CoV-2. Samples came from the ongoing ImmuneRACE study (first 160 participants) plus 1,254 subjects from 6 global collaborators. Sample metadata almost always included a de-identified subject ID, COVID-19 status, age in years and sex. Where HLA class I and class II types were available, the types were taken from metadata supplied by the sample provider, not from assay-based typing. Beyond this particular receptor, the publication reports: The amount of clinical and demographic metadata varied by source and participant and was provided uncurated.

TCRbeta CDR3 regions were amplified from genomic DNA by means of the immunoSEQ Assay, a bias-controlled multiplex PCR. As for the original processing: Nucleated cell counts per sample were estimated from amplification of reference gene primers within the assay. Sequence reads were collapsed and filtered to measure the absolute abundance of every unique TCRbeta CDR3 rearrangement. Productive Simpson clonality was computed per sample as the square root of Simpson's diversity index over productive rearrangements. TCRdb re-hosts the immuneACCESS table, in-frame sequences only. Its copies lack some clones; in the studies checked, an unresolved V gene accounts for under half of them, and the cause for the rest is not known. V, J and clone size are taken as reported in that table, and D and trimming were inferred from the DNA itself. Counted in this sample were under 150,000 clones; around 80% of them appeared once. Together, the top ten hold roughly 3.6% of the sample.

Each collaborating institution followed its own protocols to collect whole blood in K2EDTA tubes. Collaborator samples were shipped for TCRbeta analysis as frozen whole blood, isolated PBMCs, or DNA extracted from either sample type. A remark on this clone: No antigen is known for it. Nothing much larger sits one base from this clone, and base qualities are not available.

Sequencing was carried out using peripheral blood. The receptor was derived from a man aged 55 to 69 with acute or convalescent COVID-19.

The CDR3 reads as follows: CASSQDRSAANEKLFF. The DNA sequence reads TGCGCCAGCAGCCAAGATAGGAGTGCCGCTAATGAAAAACTGTTTTTT. Recombination linked TRBV4-3 to TRBJ1-4, with the D gene uncertain. The CDR3 runs 16 residues from the cysteine to the phenylalanine. Only CDR3 DNA is held: 48 bases, read in frame from base 1. CDR1 is given as LGHNA and CDR2 as YSLEER, both from the germline V gene. V is clipped by 0 bases and J by 3 bases, and the sequence between their germline boundaries is 11 bases long.